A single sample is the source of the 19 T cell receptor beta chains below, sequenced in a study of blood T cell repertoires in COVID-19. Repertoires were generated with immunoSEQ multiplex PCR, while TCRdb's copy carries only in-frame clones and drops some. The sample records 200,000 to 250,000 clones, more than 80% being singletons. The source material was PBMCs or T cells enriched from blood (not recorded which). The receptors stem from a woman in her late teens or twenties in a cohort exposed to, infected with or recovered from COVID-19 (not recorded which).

CDR3 in amino acids: CASSLSSWTPRYF. The CDR3 coding sequence is TGTGCCAGCAGTTTATCGTCTTGGACACCCAGGTACTTC. This chain uses TRBV12-3 or TRBV12-4 with TRBJ2-7; a possible D gene is TRBD1 (5 bases). The CDR3 has 13 residues. Trimming took 2 bases from V and 12 from J, leaving 17 bases between them.

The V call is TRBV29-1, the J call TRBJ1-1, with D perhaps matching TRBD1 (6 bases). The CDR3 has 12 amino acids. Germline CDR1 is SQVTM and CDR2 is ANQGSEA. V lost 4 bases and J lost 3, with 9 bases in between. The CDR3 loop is CSVADSYTEAFF. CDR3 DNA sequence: TGCAGCGTTGCGGACAGCTACACTGAAGCTTTCTTT.

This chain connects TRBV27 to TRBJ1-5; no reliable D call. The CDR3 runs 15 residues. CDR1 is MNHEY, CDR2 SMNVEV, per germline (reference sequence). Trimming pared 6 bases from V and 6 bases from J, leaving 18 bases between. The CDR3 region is CASRASEEKGQPQHF. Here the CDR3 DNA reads TGTGCCAGCAGAGCCTCGGAGGAAAAAGGTCAGCCCCAGCATTTT.

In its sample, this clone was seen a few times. The CDR3 coding sequence is TGTGCCAGCAGCGTTAACTCTGGGGCCAACGTCCTGACTTTC. The encoded protein is CASSVNSGANVLTF. The gene calls are TRBV9 and TRBJ2-6; no reliable D call. CDR3 size: 14 residues. Germline lookup yields CDR1 SGDLS and CDR2 YYNGEE. V lost 2 bases and J 0 bases, leaving 3 bases between the germline ends.

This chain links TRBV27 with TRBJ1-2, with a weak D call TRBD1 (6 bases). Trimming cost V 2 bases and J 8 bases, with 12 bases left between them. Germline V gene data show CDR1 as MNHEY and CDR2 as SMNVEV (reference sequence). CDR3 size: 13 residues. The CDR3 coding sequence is TGTGCCAGCAGTTTACTGTGGGGGCAAGGCTACACCTTC. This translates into CASSLLWGQGYTF.

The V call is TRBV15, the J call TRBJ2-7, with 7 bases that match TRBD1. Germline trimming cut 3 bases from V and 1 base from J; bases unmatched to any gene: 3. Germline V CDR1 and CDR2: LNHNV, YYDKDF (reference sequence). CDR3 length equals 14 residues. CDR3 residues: CATSRGDSSYEQYF. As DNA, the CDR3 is TGTGCCACCAGCAGGGGGGACAGTTCCTACGAGCAGTACTTC.

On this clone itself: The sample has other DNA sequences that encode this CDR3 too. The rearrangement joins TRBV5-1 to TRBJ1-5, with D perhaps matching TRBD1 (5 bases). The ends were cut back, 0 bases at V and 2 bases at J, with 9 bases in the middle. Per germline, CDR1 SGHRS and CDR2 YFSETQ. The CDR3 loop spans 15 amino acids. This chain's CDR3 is CASSLAGGGNQPQHF. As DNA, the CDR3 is TGCGCCAGCAGCTTGGCGGGAGGGGGCAATCAGCCCCAGCATTTT.

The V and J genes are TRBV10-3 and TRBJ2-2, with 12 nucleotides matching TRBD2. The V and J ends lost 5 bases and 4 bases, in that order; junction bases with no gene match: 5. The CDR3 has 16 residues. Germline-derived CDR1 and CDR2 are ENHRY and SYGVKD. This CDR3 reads CAISLLAGGPTGELFF. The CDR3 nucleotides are TGTGCCATCAGTCTTCTAGCGGGAGGGCCCACCGGGGAGCTGTTTTTT.

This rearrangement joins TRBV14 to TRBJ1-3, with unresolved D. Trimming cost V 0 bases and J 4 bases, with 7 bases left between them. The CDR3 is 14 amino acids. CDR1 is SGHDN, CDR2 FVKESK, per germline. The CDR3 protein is CASSQDRRGNTIYF. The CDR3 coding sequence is TGTGCCAGCAGCCAAGATAGGAGAGGAAACACCATATATTTT.

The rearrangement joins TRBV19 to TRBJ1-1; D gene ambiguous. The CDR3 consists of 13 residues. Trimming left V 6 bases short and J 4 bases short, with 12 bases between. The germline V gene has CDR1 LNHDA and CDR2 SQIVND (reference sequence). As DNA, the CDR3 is TGTGCCAGTAGGCCGATGTTCAGCACTGAAGCTTTCTTT. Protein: CASRPMFSTEAFF.

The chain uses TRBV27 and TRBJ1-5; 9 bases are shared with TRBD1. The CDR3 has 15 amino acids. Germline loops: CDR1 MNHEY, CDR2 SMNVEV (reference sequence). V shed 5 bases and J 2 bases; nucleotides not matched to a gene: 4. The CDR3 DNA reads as TGTGCCAGCAGTACAGGGGGCTGGGGCAATCAGCCCCAGCATTTT. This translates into CASSTGGWGNQPQHF.

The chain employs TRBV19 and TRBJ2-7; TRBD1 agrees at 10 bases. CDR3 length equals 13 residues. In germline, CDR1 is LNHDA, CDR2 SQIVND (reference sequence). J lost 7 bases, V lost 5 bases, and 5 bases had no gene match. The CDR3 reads CASSPGQGTEQYF. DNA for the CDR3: TGTGCCAGTAGTCCGGGACAGGGGACGGAGCAGTACTTC.

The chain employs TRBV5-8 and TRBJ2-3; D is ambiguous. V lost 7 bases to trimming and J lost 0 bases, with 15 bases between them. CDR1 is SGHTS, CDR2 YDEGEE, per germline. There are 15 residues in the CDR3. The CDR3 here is CASPSTSTSTDTQYF. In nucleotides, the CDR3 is TGTGCCAGCCCCTCTACGTCTACTAGCACAGATACGCAGTATTTT.

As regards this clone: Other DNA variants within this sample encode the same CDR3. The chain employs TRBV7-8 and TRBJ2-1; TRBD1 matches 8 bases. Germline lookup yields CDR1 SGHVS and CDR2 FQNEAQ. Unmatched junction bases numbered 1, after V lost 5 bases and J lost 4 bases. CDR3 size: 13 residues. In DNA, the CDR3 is TGTGCCAGCAGCCGGGACAGGTACAATGAGCAGTTCTTC. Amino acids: CASSRDRYNEQFF.

CDR3 coding DNA: TGTGCCAGCAGCGTAGGACTAGCGGGAGACCATGAGCAGTTCTTC. It is translated as CASSVGLAGDHEQFF. The chain carries TRBV9 and TRBJ2-1; TRBD2 matches 12 bases. V dropped 0 bases and J dropped 8; count of bases not matched to a gene: 3. The germline CDR1 and CDR2 sequences are SGDLS and YYNGEE. CDR3 length equals 15 residues.

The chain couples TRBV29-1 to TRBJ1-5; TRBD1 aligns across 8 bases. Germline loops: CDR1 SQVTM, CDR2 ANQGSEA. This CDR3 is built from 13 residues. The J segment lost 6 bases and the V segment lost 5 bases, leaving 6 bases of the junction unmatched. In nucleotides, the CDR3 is TGCAGCGTTCGGACAGGGATTGGTCAGCCCCAGCATTTT. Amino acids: CSVRTGIGQPQHF.

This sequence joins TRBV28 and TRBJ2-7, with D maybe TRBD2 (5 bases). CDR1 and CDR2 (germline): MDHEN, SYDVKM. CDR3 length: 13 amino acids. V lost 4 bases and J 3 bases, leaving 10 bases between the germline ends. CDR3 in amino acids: CASSSSLVYEQYF. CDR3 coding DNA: TGTGCCAGCAGTTCTAGCTTAGTCTACGAGCAGTACTTC.

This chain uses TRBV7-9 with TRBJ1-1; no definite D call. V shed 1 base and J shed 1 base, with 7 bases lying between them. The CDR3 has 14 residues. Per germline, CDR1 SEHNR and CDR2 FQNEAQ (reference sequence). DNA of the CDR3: TGTGCCAGCAGCTTAGGTCCGGGGAACACTGAAGCTTTCTTT. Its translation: CASSLGPGNTEAFF.

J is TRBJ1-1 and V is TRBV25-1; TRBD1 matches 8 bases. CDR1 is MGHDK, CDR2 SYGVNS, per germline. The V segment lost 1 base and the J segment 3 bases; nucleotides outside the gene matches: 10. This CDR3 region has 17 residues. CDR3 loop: CASSELTAGGRYTEAFF. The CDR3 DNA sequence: TGTGCCAGCAGTGAATTAACGGCAGGGGGCCGGTACACTGAAGCTTTCTTT.